The rows below give T cell receptor beta chains drawn from one sample of a study of CD4+ T cells in melanoma. Assay used: immunoSEQ multiplex PCR; TCRdb lists only in-frame clones, some missing. Altogether some 120,000 clones are present, around 92% being singletons, with the ten largest covering roughly 3.1%. Sequenced input: peripheral blood. The receptors originated from a human donor with melanoma. CDR3s include the opening cysteine and the closing phenylalanine or tryptophan.

J,V,CDR3
TRBJ1-4,TRBV14,CASSQLRNEKLFF
TRBJ2-7,TRBV29-1,CSVWDKGAYEQYF
TRBJ2-7,TRBV7-2,CASRAGLAGGEQYF
TRBJ1-6,TRBV7-2,CASSPSPVREYSPLHF
TRBJ1-5,TRBV4-3,CASSQGYTNQPQHF
TRBJ1-2,TRBV29-1,CSAADPAGYGYTF
TRBJ1-2,TRBV10-2,CASSDRQGDGYTF
TRBJ1-2,TRBV19,CASTGGSRYGYTF
TRBJ2-7,TRBV28,CASSPRTGYEQYF
TRBJ2-7,TRBV15,CATSSTRTYEQYF
TRBJ2-7,TRBV4-2,CASSQGRDRYYEQYF
TRBJ2-3,TRBV4-3,CASRADFSRATDTQYF
TRBJ1-5,TRBV2,CASSDLDREPQHF
TRBJ2-4,TRBV4-2,CASSHSRQGATKNIQYF
TRBJ2-3,TRBV9,CASSEKGEFTDTQYF
TRBJ2-1,TRBV5-4,CASSLQYSNEQFF
TRBJ1-1,TRBV6-8,CASRLDSKNTEAFF
TRBJ2-7,TRBV9,CASSPGDRWTRNEQYF
TRBJ1-6,TRBV28,CASRGGGSPLHF
TRBJ2-1,TRBV7-2,CASSSGQGSFNEQFF
TRBJ2-3,TRBV6-1,CASRRTSGHDTQYF
TRBJ1-1,TRBV19,CASKSRGPFDTEAFF
TRBJ1-5,TRBV4-1,CASSQGYFQPQHF
TRBJ2-7,TRBV7-2,CASSLVGSSYEQYF
TRBJ1-2,TRBV18,CASSPEGRVNYGYTF